This T cell receptor beta chain was observed in a study of blood T cell repertoires in COVID-19. The wider study: T cells, B-cell-depleted T cells, or PBMCs provided the cDNA or gDNA that served as material.

In the authors' workflow: By means of reference gene primer amplification, nucleated cell counts were estimated. Clones were sequenced by immunoSEQ multiplex PCR, and TCRdb holds only the in-frame ones, with some missing. V and J calls and clone size come straight from that table; D and trimming were deduced from the DNA. Found here are almost 250,000 clones, about 89% of them singletons; the top ten hold approximately 3.7%. Participants reported their clinical history, and cohort assignment relied on those reports. Recovered Cohort 3 donors showed two negative PCRs, clearance, or symptom resolution. The receptor's source is a woman in her twenties or thirties who had recovered from COVID-19. The sequenced material came from PBMCs or T cells enriched from blood (not recorded which).

CDR3 bases: TGTGCCAGCAGCTCGGTGCTTGGCTCCTACAATGAGCAGTTCTTC. Its protein is CASSSVLGSYNEQFF. The chain couples TRBV5-4 to TRBJ2-1; D not resolved. The CDR3 is 15 residues long. V was cut by 3 bases and J by 0 bases, with 10 bases left in between. The germline V gene has CDR1 SGHNT and CDR2 YYREEE (reference sequence).